This T cell receptor beta chain was sequenced for a study of blood T cells in healthy people across ages. This clonotype was picked up many times. The second PCR ran roughly 6 to 11 cycles with a sample-barcoded 5' primer and J-beta primers. TCRdb independently ran MiXCR on the 5' RACE reads; one entry per CDR3 protein. The table has under 1,000,000 distinct CDR3 sequences, 36% seen once. The CDR3 is 17 amino acids. V dropped 3 bases and J dropped 4 bases, with 20 bases sitting between them. This chain connects TRBV12-3 or TRBV12-4 to TRBJ2-3; possibly TRBD2 for D (6 bases). This receptor was identified in a man younger than 35 in good health. Sequenced: blood. CDR3 sequence: CASSFVEGRPSPDTQYF. The DNA of the CDR3 is TGTGCCAGCAGTTTTGTGGAGGGGCGCCCGTCCCCAGATACGCAGTATTTT.